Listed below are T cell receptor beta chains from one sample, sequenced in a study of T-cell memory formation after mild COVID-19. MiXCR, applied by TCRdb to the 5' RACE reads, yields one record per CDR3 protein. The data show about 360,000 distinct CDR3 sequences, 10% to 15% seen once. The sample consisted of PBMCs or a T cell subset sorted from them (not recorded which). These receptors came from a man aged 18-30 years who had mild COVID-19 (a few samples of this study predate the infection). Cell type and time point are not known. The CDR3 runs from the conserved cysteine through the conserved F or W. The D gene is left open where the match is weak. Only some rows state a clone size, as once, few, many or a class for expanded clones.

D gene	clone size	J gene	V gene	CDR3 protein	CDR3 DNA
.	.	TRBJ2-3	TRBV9	CASSSEYPGLMYF	TGTGCCAGCAGCTCAGAATATCCGGGACTGATGTATTTT
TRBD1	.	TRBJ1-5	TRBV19	CASIDRVGQPQHF	TGTGCCAGTATAGACAGGGTTGGACAGCCCCAGCATTTT
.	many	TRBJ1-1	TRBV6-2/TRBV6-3	CASSYMNTEAFF	TGTGCCAGCAGTTACATGAACACTGAAGCTTTCTTT
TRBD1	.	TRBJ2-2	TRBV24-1	CATSSRGPTGELFF	TGTGCCACCAGTAGTAGGGGGCCCACCGGGGAGCTGTTTTTT
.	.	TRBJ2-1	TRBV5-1	CASSLSRGNEQFF	TGCGCCAGCAGCCTGTCCAGGGGCAATGAGCAGTTCTTC
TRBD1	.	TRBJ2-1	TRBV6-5	CASRLATGQGRNEQFF	TGTGCCAGCAGACTCGCGACGGGACAGGGGAGGAATGAGCAGTTCTTC
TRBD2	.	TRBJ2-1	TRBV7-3	CASSLGTSGGLDEQFF	TGTGCCAGCAGCCTAGGGACTAGCGGGGGGCTGGATGAGCAGTTCTTC
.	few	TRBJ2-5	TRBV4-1	CASSQVVGLQETQYF	TGCGCCAGCAGCCAAGTCGTTGGATTACAAGAGACCCAGTACTTC
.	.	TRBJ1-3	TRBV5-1	CASSSEVAVVGNTIYF	TGCGCCAGCAGCTCGGAGGTGGCCGTGGTTGGAAACACCATATATTTT
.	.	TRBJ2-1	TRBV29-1	CSTQEATTNEQFF	TGCAGCACCCAAGAGGCGACTACAAATGAGCAGTTCTTC
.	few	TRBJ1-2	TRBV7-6	CASSGSGILNYGYTF	TGTGCCAGCAGCGGGAGCGGGATACTGAACTATGGCTACACCTTC
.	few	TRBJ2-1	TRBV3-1	CASSPFPLDYASNEQFF	TGTGCCAGCAGCCCCTTCCCGCTCGATTATGCAAGCAATGAGCAGTTCTTC
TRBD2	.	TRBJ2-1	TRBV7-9	CASSARLAGGYNEQFF	TGTGCCAGCAGCGCGAGACTAGCGGGGGGATACAATGAGCAGTTCTTC
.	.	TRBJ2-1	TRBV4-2	CASSHVSGQSYNEQFF	TGTGCCAGCAGCCATGTGAGCGGCCAATCCTACAATGAGCAGTTCTTC